Following are 14 T cell receptor beta chains from one sample sequenced in a study of blood T cell repertoires in COVID-19. The method was immunoSEQ multiplex PCR; TCRdb's version includes in-frame clones alone and lacks a portion of them. The sample has about 72,000 clones, approximately 90% seen once. The specimen was peripheral blood. These receptors came from a man younger than 45 with acute or convalescent COVID-19.

The gene calls are TRBV2 and TRBJ1-5; 10 bases agree with TRBD1. Germline CDR1 SNHLY, CDR2 FYNNEI. V was clipped by 6 bases and J by 4 bases; unmatched bases: 9. This CDR3 contains 16 residues. The CDR3: CASSARDRGWNQPQHF. CDR3 in DNA: TGTGCCAGCAGCGCCCGGGACAGGGGATGGAATCAGCCCCAGCATTTT.

This sequence joins TRBV9 and TRBJ2-5; TRBD1 matches 7 bases. Germline V lookup: CDR1 SGDLS, CDR2 YYNGEE. The CDR3 sequence is 15 residues long. The trim removed 0 bases at V and 4 bases at J, leaving 6 bases unmatched. CDR3 loop: CASSVGQNRGETQYF. Here the CDR3 DNA reads TGTGCCAGCAGCGTAGGGCAGAACAGGGGAGAGACCCAGTACTTC.

This rearrangement joins TRBV6-4 to TRBJ2-3; 10 bases are a match to TRBD2. The CDR3 loop spans 15 amino acids. Germline V gives CDR1 MRHNA, CDR2 SNTAGT. The V and J ends lost 6 bases and 4 bases, in that order; junction bases with no gene match: 7. The CDR3 nucleotides are TGTGCCAGCAGCGCTAAAGCGGGAGGGCCAGATACGCAGTATTTT. Amino acid sequence: CASSAKAGGPDTQYF.

This chain uses TRBV5-1 with TRBJ2-5; a possible D gene is TRBD2 (5 bases). The germline V gene encodes CDR1 SGHRS and CDR2 YFSETQ. The CDR3 covers 14 residues. Trimming removed 0 bases at V and 0 bases at J, with 6 bases between. DNA of the CDR3: TGCGCCAGCAGCTTGGCTAGCTACCAAGAGACCCAGTACTTC. Translating gives CASSLASYQETQYF.

The gene calls are TRBV10-2 and TRBJ2-1; D is ambiguous. The CDR3 loop spans 15 amino acids. V was pared by 2 bases and J by 0 bases, with 8 bases between. Germline V gene lookup returns CDR1 WSHSY and CDR2 SAAADI. CDR3 nucleotide sequence: TGCGCCAGCAGTGAGGCAATGAGCTCCTACAATGAGCAGTTCTTC. Protein sequence: CASSEAMSSYNEQFF.

This sequence joins TRBV7-2 and TRBJ2-5, with 8 bases lining up with TRBD1. V shed 4 bases, J shed 4 bases, and the junction held 5 bases outside the gene matches. The CDR3 length is 14 residues. CDR1 SGHTA and CDR2 FQGNSA come from the germline V gene. CDR3 nucleotide sequence: TGTGCCAGCAGCTGGGCTGACAGGGGAGAGACCCAGTACTTC. Its translation: CASSWADRGETQYF.

This clone was picked up a small number of times. This chain links TRBV27 with TRBJ1-5; a weak D match, TRBD1 (5 bases). The length of the CDR3 is 14 residues. Between the trimmed V and J ends, which lost 6 bases and 6 bases, there was a span of 15 bases. From germline, CDR1 is MNHEY and CDR2 SMNVEV (reference sequence). CDR3 nucleotide sequence: TGTGCCAGCAGCACAGGAGTTACCACTCAGCCCCAGCATTTT. Translating it yields CASSTGVTTQPQHF.

The chain recombines TRBV20-1 with TRBJ2-3; D remains ambiguous. V was cut by 7 bases and J by 1 base, with 6 bases left in between. The CDR3 runs to 11 residues. Germline CDR1 DFQATT, CDR2 SNEGSKA (reference sequence). The CDR3, as DNA: TGCAGTGTAACGGGCACAGATACGCAGTATTTT. The encoded protein is CSVTGTDTQYF.

The V gene is TRBV4-1, the J gene TRBJ1-6, with D perhaps TRBD1 (5 bases). CDR3 length: 15 residues. V lost 0 bases, J lost 11 bases, and 14 bases lay in between. Germline loops: CDR1 MGHRA, CDR2 YSYEKL. Written as DNA, the CDR3 is TGCGCCAGCAGCCAAGAGTCAGGGAGCGGGACACCCCTCCACTTT. As protein: CASSQESGSGTPLHF.

This chain joins TRBV28 and TRBJ2-1; the match to TRBD2 covers 7 bases. Germline trimming cut 6 bases from V and 0 bases from J; bases unmatched to any gene: 11. The germline gives CDR1 MDHEN, CDR2 SYDVKM. This CDR3 comprises 17 residues. This CDR3 reads CASRVPLAVSSYNEQFF. The CDR3 DNA reads TGTGCCAGCAGGGTTCCTCTAGCGGTGAGCTCCTACAATGAGCAGTTCTTC.

CDR3 residues: CASSSPRAGGNQPQHF. The CDR3 bases are TGTGCCAGCAGCTCCCCGCGCGCAGGTGGTAATCAGCCCCAGCATTTT. The chain joins TRBV28 to TRBJ1-5; D gene uncertain. V was cut by 6 bases and J by 4 bases, with 19 bases left in between. Germline V lookup: CDR1 MDHEN, CDR2 SYDVKM. The CDR3 sequence is 16 residues long.

The chain uses TRBV6-2 or TRBV6-3 and TRBJ2-3; weak D call: TRBD2 (5 bases). The germline V gene has CDR1 MNHEY and CDR2 SVGEGT. The V and J ends lost 4 bases and 2 bases respectively, with 10 bases between them. The CDR3 sequence is 14 residues long. CDR3 nucleotides: TGTGCCAGCAGTTCTTCAGCGGACACAGATACGCAGTATTTT. Amino acids: CASSSSADTDTQYF.

The chain links TRBV6-5 to TRBJ1-4; 7 positions match TRBD1. Germline trimming cut 6 bases from V and 4 bases from J; bases unmatched to any gene: 8. The germline CDR1 and CDR2 sequences are MNHEY and SVGAGI. The CDR3 is 15 amino acids. The CDR3 coding sequence is TGTGCCAGCAGCCCCAACCGGGACAGTAATGAAAAACTGTTTTTT. Its protein product is CASSPNRDSNEKLFF.

V and J are TRBV7-9 and TRBJ2-3; TRBD2 matches 10 bases. The germline V gene encodes CDR1 SEHNR and CDR2 FQNEAQ (reference sequence). Losses at the gene ends were 1 base for V and 2 bases for J; bases not matched to a gene: 3. This CDR3 is built from 16 residues. CDR3 amino acids: CASSLVLAGATDTQYF. In nucleotides, the CDR3 is TGTGCCAGCAGCTTAGTCCTAGCGGGAGCCACAGATACGCAGTATTTT.